One T cell receptor (beta chain) is described in this entry. Its antigen remains unknown. PCR primers comprised 60 Vbeta and 13 Jbeta primers. Using immunoSEQ multiplex PCR, the repertoire was profiled, and TCRdb retains in-frame clones only, with some absent. Of 85,000 to 130,000 clones listed, 70% to 85% are singletons. The record originates from a study of cytomegalovirus exposure and HLA in healthy donors. Study results and limitations: The study recorded 160 or so TCR beta chains that were cytomegalovirus-associated. In a later analysis, a genetic analysis reported fewer productive-TCR N-insertions in an Asian-associated ancestry cluster than the cohort average.

The V and J ends lost 6 bases and 4 bases, in that order; junction bases with no gene match: 11. Germline CDR1 reads MNHEY; CDR2 reads SVGAGI. CDR3 size: 15 residues. The sequenced sample consisted of PBMCs. This chain connects TRBV6-5 to TRBJ1-1; 7 bases line up with TRBD1. The source is a young woman in good health and CMV-seropositive. CDR3 protein: CASRTRQGWGTEAFF. Here the CDR3 DNA reads TGTGCCAGCAGGACCCGACAGGGTTGGGGCACTGAAGCTTTCTTT.